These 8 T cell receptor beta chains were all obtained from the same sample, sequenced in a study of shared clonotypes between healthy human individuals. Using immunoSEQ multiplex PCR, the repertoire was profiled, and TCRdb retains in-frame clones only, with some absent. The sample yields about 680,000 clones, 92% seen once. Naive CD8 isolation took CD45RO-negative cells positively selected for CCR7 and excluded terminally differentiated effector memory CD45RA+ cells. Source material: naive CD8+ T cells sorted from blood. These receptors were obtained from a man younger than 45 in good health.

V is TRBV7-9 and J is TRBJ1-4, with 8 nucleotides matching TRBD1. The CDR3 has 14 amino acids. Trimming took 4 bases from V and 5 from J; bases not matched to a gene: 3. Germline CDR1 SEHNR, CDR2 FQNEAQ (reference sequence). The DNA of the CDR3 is TGTGCCAGCAGCTGGGACAGGTTCAATGAAAAACTGTTTTTT. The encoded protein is CASSWDRFNEKLFF.

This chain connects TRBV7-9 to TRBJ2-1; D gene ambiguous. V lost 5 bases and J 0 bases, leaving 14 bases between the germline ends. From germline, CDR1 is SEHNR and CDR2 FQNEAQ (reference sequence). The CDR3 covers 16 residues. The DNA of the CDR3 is TGTGCCAGCAGCACGTCCGTAGGTAGCTCCTACAATGAGCAGTTCTTC. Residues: CASSTSVGSSYNEQFF.

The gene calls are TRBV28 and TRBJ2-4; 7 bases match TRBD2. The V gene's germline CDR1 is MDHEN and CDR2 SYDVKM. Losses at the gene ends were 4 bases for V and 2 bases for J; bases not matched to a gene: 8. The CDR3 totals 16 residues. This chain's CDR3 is CASSSIAGGTKNIQYF. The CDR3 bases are TGTGCCAGCAGTTCGATAGCGGGTGGTACCAAAAACATTCAGTACTTC. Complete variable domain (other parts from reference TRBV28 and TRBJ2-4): DVKVTQSSRYLVKRTGEKVFLECVQDMDHENMFWYRQDPGLGLRLIYFSYDVKMKEKGDIPEGYSVSREKKERFSLILESASTNQTSMYLCASSSIAGGTKNIQYFGAGTRLSVL.

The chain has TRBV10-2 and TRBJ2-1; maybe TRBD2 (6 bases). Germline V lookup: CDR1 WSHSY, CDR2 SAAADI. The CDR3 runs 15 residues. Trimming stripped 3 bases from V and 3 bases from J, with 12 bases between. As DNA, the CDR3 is TGCGCCAGCAGTGACACTAACGGGAGCTACAATGAGCAGTTCTTC. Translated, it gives CASSDTNGSYNEQFF.

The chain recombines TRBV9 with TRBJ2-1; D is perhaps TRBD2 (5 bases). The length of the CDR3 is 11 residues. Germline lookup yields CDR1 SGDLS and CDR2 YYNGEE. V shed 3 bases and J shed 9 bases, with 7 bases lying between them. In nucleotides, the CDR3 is TGTGCCAGCAGCGCCGAGGGTGAGCAGTTCTTC. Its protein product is CASSAEGEQFF.

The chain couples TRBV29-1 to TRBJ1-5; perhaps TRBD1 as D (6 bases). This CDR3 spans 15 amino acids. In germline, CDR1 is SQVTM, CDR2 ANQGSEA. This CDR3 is CRWHREKSSNQPQHF. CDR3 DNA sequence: TGCAGGTGGCACAGGGAGAAATCTAGCAATCAGCCCCAGCATTTT.

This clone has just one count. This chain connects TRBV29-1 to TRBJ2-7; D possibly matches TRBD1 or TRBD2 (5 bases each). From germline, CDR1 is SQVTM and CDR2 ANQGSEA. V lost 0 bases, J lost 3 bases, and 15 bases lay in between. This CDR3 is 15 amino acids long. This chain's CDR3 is CSVEDLGENGYEQYF. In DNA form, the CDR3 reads TGCAGCGTTGAAGATTTGGGGGAGAACGGCTACGAGCAGTACTTC.

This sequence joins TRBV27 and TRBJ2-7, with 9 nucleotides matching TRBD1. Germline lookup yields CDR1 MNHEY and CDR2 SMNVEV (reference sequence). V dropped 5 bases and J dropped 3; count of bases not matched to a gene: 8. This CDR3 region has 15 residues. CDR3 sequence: CASSTAGTGFYEQYF. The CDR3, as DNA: TGTGCCAGCAGTACGGCCGGGACAGGGTTCTACGAGCAGTACTTC.